The 9 T cell receptor beta chains below all came from one sample that was sequenced in a study of blood T cell repertoires in COVID-19. Profiling relied on immunoSEQ multiplex PCR, and the TCRdb table lists in-frame clones only, not all of them. The sample contains around 200,000 clones, 88% of which appear only once. The specimen sequenced was peripheral blood. The source is a man between 18 and 35 years old with active or convalescent COVID-19.

This clone was observed once. The V call is TRBV6-5, the J call TRBJ1-2; 7 bases fit TRBD1. The V gene end was trimmed by 7 bases and the J gene end by 4 bases; junction bases not matched to a gene: 12. Per germline, CDR1 MNHEY and CDR2 SVGAGI. The CDR3 is 15 amino acids. CDR3 DNA: TGTGCCAGCACTATAGACAGGGTGTATACCTATGGCTACACCTTC. Translating it yields CASTIDRVYTYGYTF.

This sequence joins TRBV6-2 or TRBV6-3 and TRBJ2-3, with D perhaps matching TRBD2 (5 bases). V was cut by 2 bases and J by 6 bases, with 18 bases left in between. The V gene's germline CDR1 is MNHEY and CDR2 SVGEGT. The CDR3 length is 16 residues. The CDR3 DNA reads TGTGCCAGCAGTTACGACCACCTAGAGGGCTCGGATACGCAGTATTTT. This encodes CASSYDHLEGSDTQYF.

The rearrangement uses TRBV7-3 and TRBJ2-1; the D gene is possibly TRBD2 (6 bases). The V end was cut by 2 bases, the J end by 6 bases, with 20 bases between. Germline V gene sequence: CDR1 SGHTA, CDR2 FQGTGA. The CDR3 sequence is 17 residues long. CDR3 in DNA: TGTGCCAGCAGCTTAGGGCGTGCGGTGATGCGGGGCAATGAGCAGTTCTTC. This encodes CASSLGRAVMRGNEQFF.

The V gene is TRBV4-3, the J gene TRBJ1-2; D is uncertain. From germline, CDR1 is LGHNA and CDR2 YSLEER. The CDR3 totals 14 residues. The V gene lost 0 bases and the J gene lost 2 bases, with 7 bases spanning the gap. Written as DNA, the CDR3 is TGCGCCAGCAGCCAAGATCTGTTGAACTATGGCTACACCTTC. Its translation: CASSQDLLNYGYTF.

The genes are TRBV6-5 and TRBJ2-3; TRBD1 matches 8 bases. This CDR3 has 13 amino acids. V gave up 10 bases and J gave up 1 base; unmatched junction bases: 4. CDR1 MNHEY and CDR2 SVGAGI come from the germline V gene. In nucleotides, the CDR3 is TGTGCCATCCAACAGGGGGGCACAGATACGCAGTATTTT. The encoded protein is CAIQQGGTDTQYF.

V usage is TRBV14 and J usage is TRBJ1-1; D remains ambiguous. V was cut by 5 bases and J by 1 base, with 8 bases left in between. Germline loops: CDR1 SGHDN, CDR2 FVKESK. The CDR3 covers 13 residues. CDR3 nucleotides: TGTGCCAGCAGCTATCTAGGGAACACTGAAGCTTTCTTT. Encoded protein: CASSYLGNTEAFF.

V is TRBV7-2 and J is TRBJ2-5; TRBD2 aligns across 9 bases. Germline lookup yields CDR1 SGHTA and CDR2 FQGNSA. Losses at the gene ends were 5 bases for V and 5 bases for J; bases not matched to a gene: 12. The CDR3 has 16 amino acids. CDR3 in amino acids: CASSLIRGSGSETQYF. In DNA form, the CDR3 reads TGTGCCAGCAGCCTCATTCGTGGTAGCGGGAGTGAGACCCAGTACTTC.

The chain joins TRBV11-2 to TRBJ2-2; tentatively, D is TRBD2 (6 bases). This CDR3 spans 14 amino acids. Germline V gives CDR1 SGHAT, CDR2 FQNNGV. Trimming shortened V by 10 bases and J by 3 bases, and 15 bases separated the two germline ends. DNA of the CDR3: TGTGCCACCCGCGGGGCCGAATACACCGGGGAGCTGTTTTTT. Protein: CATRGAEYTGELFF. The complete variable domain, with remaining parts taken from reference TRBV11-2 and TRBJ2-2, reads EAGVAQSPRYKIIEKRQSVAFWCNPISGHATLYWYQQILGQGPKLLIQFQNNGVVDDSQLPKDRFSAERLKGVDSTLKIQPAKLEDSAVYLCATRGAEYTGELFFGEGSRLTVL.

V is TRBV2 and J is TRBJ2-1, with D maybe TRBD2 (6 bases). This CDR3 contains 17 residues. The germline gives CDR1 SNHLY, CDR2 FYNNEI. V lost 0 bases, J lost 8 bases, and 20 bases lay in between. The CDR3 bases are TGTGCCAGCAGTGAAGCGCTTCTAGGGTGGAGGGGAGATGAGCAGTTCTTC. It yields the protein CASSEALLGWRGDEQFF.